This T cell receptor (beta chain) was sequenced during a study of T cells in Graves' hyperthyroidism and ophthalmopathy. Across the whole study: Staff took peripheral blood when the initial diagnosis was made, before any treatment began.

Template material for amplifying TCR beta CDR3 regions consisted of RNA transcripts. During a first-round RT-PCR of the TCR CDR3, the HTBI primer set was used. Via MiXCR, TCRdb re-called the multiplex PCR reads, giving one row per CDR3 protein. The sample shows around 760,000 distinct CDR3 sequences, around a third of them seen only once. V lost 5 bases and J lost 2; bases outside the gene matches: 9. The germline V gene has CDR1 DFQATT and CDR2 SNEGSKA (reference sequence). The CDR3 sequence is 16 residues long. The specimen sequenced was blood. This TCR was recovered from a woman between 40 and 50 years old with Graves' hyperthyroidism. The chain joins TRBV20-1 to TRBJ1-2; 12 bases align to TRBD1. The chain's CDR3 is CSAGGGQGALNYGYTF. The CDR3 coding sequence is TGCAGTGCTGGAGGGGGACAGGGGGCCCTGAACTATGGCTACACCTTC.